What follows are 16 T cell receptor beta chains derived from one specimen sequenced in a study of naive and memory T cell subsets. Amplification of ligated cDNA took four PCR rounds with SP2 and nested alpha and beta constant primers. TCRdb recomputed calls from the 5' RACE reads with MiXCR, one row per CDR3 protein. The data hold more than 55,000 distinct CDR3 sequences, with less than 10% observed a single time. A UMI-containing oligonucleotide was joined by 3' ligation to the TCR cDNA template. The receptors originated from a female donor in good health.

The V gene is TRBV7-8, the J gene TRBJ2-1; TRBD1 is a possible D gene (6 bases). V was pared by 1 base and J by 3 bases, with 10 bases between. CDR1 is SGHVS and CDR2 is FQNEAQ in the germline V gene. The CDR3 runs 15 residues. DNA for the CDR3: TGTGCCAGCAGCTTAGGAGGGGGAAACTACAATGAGCAGTTCTTC. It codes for CASSLGGGNYNEQFF.

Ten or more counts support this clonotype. As DNA, the CDR3 is TGCAGTGTCATGGGACCCCTCGAGCAGTACTTC. This encodes CSVMGPLEQYF. V gene TRBV20-1 combines with J gene TRBJ2-7; the D gene could be TRBD1 or TRBD2 (5 bases each). Deletions cut 7 bases from V and 6 bases from J, with 13 bases between. CDR3 length: 11 amino acids. Germline lookup yields CDR1 DFQATT and CDR2 SNEGSKA (reference sequence).

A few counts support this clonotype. CDR3 protein: CASSPYTPSGGAYNEQFF. The CDR3 DNA follows: TGTGCCAGCAGCCCCTACACCCCTAGCGGGGGGGCCTACAATGAGCAGTTCTTC. This chain links TRBV4-2 with TRBJ2-1, with 12 bases lining up with TRBD2. Germline assignment: CDR1 LGHNA and CDR2 YNFKEQ. Trimming took 4 bases from V and 2 from J; bases not matched to a gene: 9. There are 18 residues in the CDR3.

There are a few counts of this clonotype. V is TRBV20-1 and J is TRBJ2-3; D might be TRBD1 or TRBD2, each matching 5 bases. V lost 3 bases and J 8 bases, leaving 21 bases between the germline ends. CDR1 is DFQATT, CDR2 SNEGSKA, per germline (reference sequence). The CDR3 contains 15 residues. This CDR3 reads CSASRDPIFMVTQYF. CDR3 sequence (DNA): TGCAGTGCTAGCAGGGACCCTATCTTCATGGTTACGCAGTATTTT.

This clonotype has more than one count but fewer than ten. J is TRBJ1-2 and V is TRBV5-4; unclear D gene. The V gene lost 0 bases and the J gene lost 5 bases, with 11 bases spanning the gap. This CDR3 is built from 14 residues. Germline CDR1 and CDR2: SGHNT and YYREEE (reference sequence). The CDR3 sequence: CASSLGALSYGYTF. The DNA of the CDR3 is TGTGCCAGCAGCTTGGGGGCCCTATCTTATGGCTACACCTTC.

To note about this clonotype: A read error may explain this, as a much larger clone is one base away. The CDR3 DNA sequence: TGTGCCGGCAGTTTTCGAGGACGGATCCAGAACACTGAAGCTTTCTTT. It specifies CAGSFRGRIQNTEAFF. The chain links TRBV28 to TRBJ1-1; D gene unclear. There are 16 residues in the CDR3. Germline CDR1 is MDHEN and CDR2 is SYDVKM.

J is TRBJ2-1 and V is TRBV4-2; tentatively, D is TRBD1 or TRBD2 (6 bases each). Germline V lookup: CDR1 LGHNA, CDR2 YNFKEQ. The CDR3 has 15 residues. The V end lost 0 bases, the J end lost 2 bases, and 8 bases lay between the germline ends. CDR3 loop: CASSQEEGAYNEQFF. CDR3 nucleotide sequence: TGTGCCAGCAGCCAAGAGGAGGGGGCCTACAATGAGCAGTTCTTC.

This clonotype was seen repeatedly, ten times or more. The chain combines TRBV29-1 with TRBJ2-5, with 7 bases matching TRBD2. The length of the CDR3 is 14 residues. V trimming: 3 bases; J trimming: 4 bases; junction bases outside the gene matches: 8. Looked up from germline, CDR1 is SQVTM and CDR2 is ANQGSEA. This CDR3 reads CSVDGGDRLETQYF. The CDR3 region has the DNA TGCAGCGTTGATGGGGGGGACCGACTAGAGACCCAGTACTTC.

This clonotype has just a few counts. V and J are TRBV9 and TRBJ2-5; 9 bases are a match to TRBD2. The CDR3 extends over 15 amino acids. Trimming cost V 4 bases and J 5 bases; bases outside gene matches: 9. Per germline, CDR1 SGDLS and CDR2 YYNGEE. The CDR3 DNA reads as TGTGCCAGCAGCTCCAGCGGGGGGCGGGAGGAGACCCAGTACTTC. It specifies CASSSSGGREETQYF.

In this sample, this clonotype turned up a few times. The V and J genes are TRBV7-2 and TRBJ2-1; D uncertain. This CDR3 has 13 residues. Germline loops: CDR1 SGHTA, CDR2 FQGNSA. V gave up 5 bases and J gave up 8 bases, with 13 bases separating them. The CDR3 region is CASSARPVDEQFF. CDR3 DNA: TGTGCCAGCAGCGCACGACCCGTCGATGAGCAGTTCTTC.

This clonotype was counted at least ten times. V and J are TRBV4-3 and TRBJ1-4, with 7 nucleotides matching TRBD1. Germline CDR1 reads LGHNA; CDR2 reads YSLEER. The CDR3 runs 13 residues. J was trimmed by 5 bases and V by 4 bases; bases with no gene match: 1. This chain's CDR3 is CASSRDRNEKLFF. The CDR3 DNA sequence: TGCGCCAGCAGCCGGGACAGAAATGAAAAACTGTTTTTT.

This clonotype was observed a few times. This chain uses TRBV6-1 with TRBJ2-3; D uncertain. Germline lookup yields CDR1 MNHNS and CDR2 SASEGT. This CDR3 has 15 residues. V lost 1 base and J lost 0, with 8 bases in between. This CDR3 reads CASSEELPSTDTQYF. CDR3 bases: TGTGCCAGCAGTGAAGAGCTACCTAGCACAGATACGCAGTATTTT.

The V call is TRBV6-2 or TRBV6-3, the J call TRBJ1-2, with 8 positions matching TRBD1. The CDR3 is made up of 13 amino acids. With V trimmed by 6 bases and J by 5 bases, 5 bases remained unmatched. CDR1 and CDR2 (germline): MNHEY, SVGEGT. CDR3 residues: CASRRDRRYGYTF. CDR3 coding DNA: TGTGCCAGCAGGAGGGACAGGAGATATGGCTACACCTTC.

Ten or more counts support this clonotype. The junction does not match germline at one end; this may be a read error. The DNA for the CDR3 is TGTGCTAGCAGCTTAGAGGGACGGCCCTCTGGGGCCAACGTCCTGACTTTC. Amino acid sequence: CASSLEGRPSGANVLTF. This chain links TRBV7-7 with TRBJ2-6; D possibly uses TRBD1 or TRBD2 (5 bases each). This CDR3 contains 17 residues. Germline V gene data show CDR1 as SSHAT and CDR2 as FNYEAQ (reference sequence).

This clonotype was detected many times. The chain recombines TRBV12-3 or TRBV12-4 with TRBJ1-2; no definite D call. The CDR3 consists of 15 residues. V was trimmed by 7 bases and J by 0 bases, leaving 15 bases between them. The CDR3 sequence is CASMLGSRANYGYTF. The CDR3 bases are TGTGCCAGCATGCTTGGCTCACGCGCTAACTATGGCTACACCTTC.

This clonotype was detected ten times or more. The CDR3 nucleotides read TGTGCTAGTGGCCCTCTGCTCGGACAGGGGAACACTGAAGCTTTCTTT. This gives the protein CASGPLLGQGNTEAFF. The chain employs TRBV12-5 and TRBJ1-1; 8 nucleotides agree with TRBD1. The CDR3 covers 16 residues. V gave up 6 bases and J gave up 1 base; unmatched junction bases: 10. Germline lookup yields CDR1 LGHNT and CDR2 FRNRAP.